Listed below are T cell receptor beta chains from one sample, sequenced in a study of blood T cell repertoires in COVID-19. This table comes from immunoSEQ multiplex PCR, and its TCRdb copy is limited to in-frame clones, with some not included. The sample gives fewer than 350,000 clones, 85% of which show up once; 2% to 3% is in the top ten. The specimen was PBMCs or T cells enriched from blood (not recorded which). These receptor sequences come from a woman aged 50 to 65 who had recovered from COVID-19. Both conserved end residues are part of each CDR3. A D gene is named only where the DNA matches it firmly. The size entry is marked missing in some rows and otherwise reads once, few, many or a size class.

D	size	V	J	CDR3	DNA
NA	NA	TRBV28	TRBJ1-2	CASSSDGYTF	TGTGCCAGCAGTTCAGATGGCTACACCTTC
TRBD1	NA	TRBV6-2/TRBV6-3	TRBJ2-2	CASSRVRGQGTGELFF	TGTGCCAGCAGTAGGGTTCGGGGACAGGGGACCGGGGAGCTGTTTTTT
TRBD1	NA	TRBV30	TRBJ1-1	CAWSVDRAGTEAFF	TGTGCCTGGAGTGTTGACAGGGCGGGCACTGAAGCTTTCTTT
NA	NA	TRBV5-4	TRBJ2-1	CASSAEGYNEQFF	TGTGCCAGCAGCGCTGAGGGATACAATGAGCAGTTCTTC
NA	few	TRBV28	TRBJ2-7	CATSVPGLAYEQYF	TGTGCCACCTCCGTTCCAGGGCTCGCCTACGAGCAGTACTTC
NA	few	TRBV9	TRBJ2-2	CASSVSGGDTGELFF	TGTGCCAGCAGCGTTTCGGGGGGCGACACCGGGGAGCTGTTTTTT
TRBD2	NA	TRBV4-2	TRBJ2-7	CASSLGASGGLYEQYF	TGTGCCAGCAGCCTAGGTGCATCGGGAGGTCTTTACGAGCAGTACTTC
TRBD1	NA	TRBV5-1	TRBJ1-1	CASSLGDRGTNTEAFF	TGCGCCAGCAGCTTGGGGGACAGGGGAACTAACACTGAAGCTTTCTTT
NA	NA	TRBV13	TRBJ1-1	CASSREGETLNTEAFF	TGTGCCAGCAGCCGCGAGGGGGAGACCCTGAACACTGAAGCTTTCTTT
NA	NA	TRBV11-2	TRBJ2-5	CASSQLGRYKVETQYF	TGTGCCAGCAGCCAACTGGGGCGTTATAAGGTGGAGACCCAGTACTTC
TRBD2	NA	TRBV30	TRBJ2-7	CAWSALTSGGDEQYF	TGTGCCTGGAGTGCCCTGACTAGCGGGGGGGACGAGCAGTACTTC
TRBD2	NA	TRBV7-2	TRBJ2-5	CASSPGLAGGRGTQYF	TGTGCCAGCAGCCCGGGACTAGCGGGAGGGAGGGGGACCCAGTACTTC
NA	NA	TRBV30	TRBJ1-5	CAWSGDTYSNQPQHF	TGTGCCTGGAGTGGGGACACTTATAGCAATCAGCCCCAGCATTTT
NA	NA	TRBV3-1/TRBV3-2	TRBJ2-7	CASGAANYEQYF	TGTGCCAGCGGGGCGGCGAACTACGAGCAGTACTTC
NA	NA	TRBV5-1	TRBJ1-2	CASSLGRGRNYGYTF	TGCGCCAGCAGCTTGGGCAGGGGTAGGAACTATGGCTACACCTTC
TRBD2	NA	TRBV28	TRBJ2-7	CASRRPGLAGEVGQYF	TGTGCCAGCAGACGACCGGGACTAGCGGGAGAGGTTGGGCAGTACTTC
TRBD2	NA	TRBV7-2	TRBJ2-7	CASSRGTSASSYEQYF	TGTGCCAGCAGCCGGGGGACTAGCGCAAGCTCCTACGAGCAGTACTTC
NA	NA	TRBV10-3	TRBJ2-3	CAISLSTDTQYF	TGTGCCATCAGCCTAAGCACAGATACGCAGTATTTT
TRBD2	NA	TRBV19	TRBJ2-1	CASKSNLGLAGGSSYNEQFF	TGTGCCAGTAAATCGAACCTCGGACTAGCGGGAGGGAGCTCCTACAATGAGCAGTTCTTC
TRBD2	NA	TRBV5-4	TRBJ2-1	CASSSPAGAGKRSYNEQFF	TGTGCCAGCAGTTCCCCAGCGGGGGCCGGCAAGAGGTCCTACAATGAGCAGTTCTTC
NA	few	TRBV11-3	TRBJ2-3	CASSSTNSHVLYF	TGTGCCAGCAGTTCGACGAATAGCCATGTCTTGTATTTT
TRBD2	NA	TRBV20-1	TRBJ2-1	CSASYSTSSDEQFF	TGCAGTGCTAGTTACTCGACTAGCTCGGATGAGCAGTTCTTC
NA	NA	TRBV28	TRBJ2-1	CASSSYSGGTHNEQFF	TGTGCCAGCAGTTCATATAGCGGCGGAACTCACAATGAGCAGTTCTTC
NA	NA	TRBV6-1	TRBJ1-5	CASSEVYGLSNQPQHF	TGTGCCAGCAGTGAAGTGTACGGTCTCAGCAATCAGCCCCAGCATTTT
TRBD2	NA	TRBV7-8	TRBJ2-3	CAAGSGIQTDTQYF	TGTGCCGCGGGTAGCGGGATACAAACAGATACGCAGTATTTT
TRBD1	once	TRBV6-6	TRBJ1-1	CASSSGGSDMNTEAFF	TGTGCCAGCAGTTCAGGGGGCTCGGATATGAACACTGAAGCTTTCTTT
NA	once	TRBV5-5	TRBJ1-2	CASSSDSANYGYTF	TGTGCCAGCAGCTCGGACTCAGCTAACTATGGCTACACCTTC
NA	once	TRBV18	TRBJ2-7	CASSSAADEQYF	TGTGCCAGCTCCAGCGCGGCGGACGAGCAGTACTTC
NA	NA	TRBV4-2	TRBJ2-1	CASSLTSLDEQFF	TGTGCCAGCAGCTTGACTAGTTTGGATGAGCAGTTCTTC
NA	NA	TRBV7-9	TRBJ2-1	CASSLGQVVVNEQFF	TGTGCCAGCAGCTTGGGGCAGGTGGTTGTTAATGAGCAGTTCTTC
NA	NA	TRBV27	TRBJ1-4	CASSFMGRGHGEKLFF	TGTGCCAGCAGTTTCATGGGAAGGGGCCATGGTGAAAAACTGTTTTTT
NA	NA	TRBV7-2	TRBJ2-5	CASSHRDTPGTQYF	TGTGCCAGCAGCCACCGGGACACCCCTGGGACCCAGTACTTC
NA	NA	TRBV29-1	TRBJ1-1	CSVDKGYTEAFF	TGCAGCGTTGACAAGGGGTACACTGAAGCTTTCTTT
TRBD1	NA	TRBV18	TRBJ1-2	CASSPLDRRSRYTF	TGTGCCAGCTCACCCCTGGACAGGCGGTCGCGCTACACCTTC
TRBD1	once	TRBV18	TRBJ2-5	CASSPVTGVYQETQYF	TGTGCCAGCTCACCTGTTACAGGGGTGTACCAAGAGACCCAGTACTTC
NA	NA	TRBV30	TRBJ2-7	CAWSATTGASYEQYF	TGTGCCTGGAGTGCGACGACAGGTGCCTCCTACGAGCAGTACTTC
NA	NA	TRBV2	TRBJ2-3	CASSGNKGWTDTQYF	TGTGCCAGCAGCGGGAACAAGGGCTGGACAGATACGCAGTATTTT
TRBD1	once	TRBV4-1	TRBJ2-1	CASSQGTGSYNEQFF	TGCGCCAGCAGCCAAGGGACAGGGTCCTACAATGAGCAGTTCTTC
TRBD2	once	TRBV5-1	TRBJ2-6	CASSSGLAGGANVLTF	TGCGCCAGCAGCTCCGGACTAGCTGGTGGGGCCAACGTCCTGACTTTC
NA	NA	TRBV2	TRBJ1-1	CASSVQGTEAFF	TGTGCCAGCAGTGTACAGGGCACTGAAGCTTTCTTT
NA	NA	TRBV12-2	TRBJ1-1	CASRLDETEAFF	TGTGCAAGTCGCTTAGACGAGACTGAAGCTTTCTTT
TRBD2	NA	TRBV9	TRBJ2-2	CASSVSPSGSIGELFF	TGTGCCAGCAGCGTAAGTCCTAGCGGGAGTATCGGGGAGCTGTTTTTT
NA	NA	TRBV10-2	TRBJ1-6	CASSPGSYNSPLHF	TGCGCCAGCAGCCCGGGCTCCTATAATTCACCCCTCCACTTT
NA	NA	TRBV11-2	TRBJ1-6	CASSTPRVRDSPLHF	TGTGCCAGCAGCACCCCGCGGGTACGCGATTCACCCCTCCACTTT